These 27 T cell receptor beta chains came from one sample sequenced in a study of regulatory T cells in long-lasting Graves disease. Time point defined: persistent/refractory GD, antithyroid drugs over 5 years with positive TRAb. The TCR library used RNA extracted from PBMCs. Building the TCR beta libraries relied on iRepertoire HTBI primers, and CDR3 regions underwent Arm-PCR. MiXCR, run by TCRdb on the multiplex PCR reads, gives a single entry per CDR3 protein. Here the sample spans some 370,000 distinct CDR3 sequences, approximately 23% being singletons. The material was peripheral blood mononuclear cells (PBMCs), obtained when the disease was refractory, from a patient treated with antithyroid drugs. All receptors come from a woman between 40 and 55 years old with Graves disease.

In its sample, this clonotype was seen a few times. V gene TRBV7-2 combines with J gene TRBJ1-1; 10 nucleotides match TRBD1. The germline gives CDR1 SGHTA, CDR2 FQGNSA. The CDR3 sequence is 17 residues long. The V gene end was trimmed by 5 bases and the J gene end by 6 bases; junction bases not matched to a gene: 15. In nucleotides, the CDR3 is TGTGCCAGCAGCAAAGACAGGGGGCTGAGAGACTACTCTGAAGCTTTCTTT. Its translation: CASSKDRGLRDYSEAFF.

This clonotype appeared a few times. The CDR3 here is CAISEGTGTSQETQYF. CDR3 bases: TGTGCCATCAGTGAGGGGACAGGGACTTCTCAAGAGACCCAGTACTTC. The rearrangement joins TRBV10-3 to TRBJ2-5, with 9 bases lining up with TRBD1. With V trimmed by 2 bases and J by 2 bases, 6 bases remained unmatched. This CDR3 is built from 16 residues. Germline V gene data show CDR1 as ENHRY and CDR2 as SYGVKD.

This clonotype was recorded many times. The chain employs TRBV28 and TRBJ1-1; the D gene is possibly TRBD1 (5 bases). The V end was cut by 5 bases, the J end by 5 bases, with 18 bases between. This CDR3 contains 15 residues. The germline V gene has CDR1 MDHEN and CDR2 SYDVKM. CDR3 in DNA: TGTGCCAGCAGTCCTTGGGGGGAAATCTGGACTGAAGCTTTCTTT. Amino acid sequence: CASSPWGEIWTEAFF.

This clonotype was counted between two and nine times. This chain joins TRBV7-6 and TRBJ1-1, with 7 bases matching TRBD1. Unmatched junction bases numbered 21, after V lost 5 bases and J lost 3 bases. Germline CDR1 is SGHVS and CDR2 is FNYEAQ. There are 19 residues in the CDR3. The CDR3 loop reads CASSPRYYDREDGDTEAFF. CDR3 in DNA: TGTGCCAGCAGCCCCAGATACTATGACAGGGAGGATGGGGACACTGAAGCTTTCTTT.

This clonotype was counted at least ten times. This chain's CDR3 is CASSLTHTATNEKLFF. The CDR3 DNA reads TGTGCCAGCAGCCTGACACATACTGCAACTAATGAAAAACTGTTTTTT. This sequence joins TRBV11-2 and TRBJ1-4; D is unresolved. The CDR3 consists of 16 residues. Germline V gene lookup returns CDR1 SGHAT and CDR2 FQNNGV. V was clipped by 5 bases and J by 0 bases, with 13 bases between them.

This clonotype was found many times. CDR3 bases: TGTGCCAGCAGCTGGGGCGGACTCCAAGAGACCCAGTACTTC. Its protein product is CASSWGGLQETQYF. V and J are TRBV7-9 and TRBJ2-5; D tentatively fits TRBD1 or TRBD2 (5 bases each). There are 14 residues in the CDR3. The V end lost 4 bases, the J end lost 1 base, and 10 bases lay between the germline ends. Germline lookup yields CDR1 SEHNR and CDR2 FQNEAQ (reference sequence).

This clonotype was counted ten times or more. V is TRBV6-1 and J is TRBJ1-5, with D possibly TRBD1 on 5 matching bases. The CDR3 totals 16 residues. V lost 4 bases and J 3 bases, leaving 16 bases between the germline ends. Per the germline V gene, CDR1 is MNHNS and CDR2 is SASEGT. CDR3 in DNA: TGTGCCAGCAGTGCCCGTGGGGCACTCAACAATCAGCCCCAGCATTTT. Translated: CASSARGALNNQPQHF.

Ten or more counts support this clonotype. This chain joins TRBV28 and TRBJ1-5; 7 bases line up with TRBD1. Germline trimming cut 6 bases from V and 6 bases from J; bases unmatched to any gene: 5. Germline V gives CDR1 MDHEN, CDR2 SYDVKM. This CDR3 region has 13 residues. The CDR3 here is CASRRQGSQPQHF. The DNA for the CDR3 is TGTGCCAGCAGACGACAGGGTAGTCAGCCCCAGCATTTT.

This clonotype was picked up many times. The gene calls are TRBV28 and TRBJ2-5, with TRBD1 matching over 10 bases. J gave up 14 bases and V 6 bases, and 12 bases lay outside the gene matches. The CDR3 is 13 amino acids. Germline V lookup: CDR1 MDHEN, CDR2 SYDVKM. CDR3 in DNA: TGTGCCAGCAGCTACTCCGGGACAGGGGCCGAATACTTC. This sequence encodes CASSYSGTGAEYF.

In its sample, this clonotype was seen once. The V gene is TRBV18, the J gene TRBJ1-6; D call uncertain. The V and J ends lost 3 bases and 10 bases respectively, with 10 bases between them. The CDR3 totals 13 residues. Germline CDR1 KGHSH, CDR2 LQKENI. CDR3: CASSPRPDSPLHF. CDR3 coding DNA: TGTGCCAGCTCACCCCGACCGGACTCACCCCTCCACTTT.

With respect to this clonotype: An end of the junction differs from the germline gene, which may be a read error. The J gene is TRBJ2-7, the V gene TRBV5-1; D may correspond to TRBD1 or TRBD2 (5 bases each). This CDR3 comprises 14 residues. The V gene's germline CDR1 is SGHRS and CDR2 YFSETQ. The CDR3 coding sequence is TGCGCCAGCCGCGGAATGAGGGGCTCCCACGAGCAGTACTTC. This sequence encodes CASRGMRGSHEQYF.

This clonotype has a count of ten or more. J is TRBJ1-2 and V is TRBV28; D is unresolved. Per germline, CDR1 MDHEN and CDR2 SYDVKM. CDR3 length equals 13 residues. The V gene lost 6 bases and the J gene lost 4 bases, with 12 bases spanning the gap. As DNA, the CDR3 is TGTGCCAGCAGCCCACCCGGTGGCTATGGCTACACCTTC. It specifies CASSPPGGYGYTF.

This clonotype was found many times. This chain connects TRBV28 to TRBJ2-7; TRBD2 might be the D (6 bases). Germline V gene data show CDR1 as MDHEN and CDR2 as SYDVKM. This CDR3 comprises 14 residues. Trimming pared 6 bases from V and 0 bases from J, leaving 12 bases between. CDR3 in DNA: TGTGCCAGCAGCTTAGGAGGGAGCTCCTACGAGCAGTACTTC. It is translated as CASSLGGSSYEQYF.

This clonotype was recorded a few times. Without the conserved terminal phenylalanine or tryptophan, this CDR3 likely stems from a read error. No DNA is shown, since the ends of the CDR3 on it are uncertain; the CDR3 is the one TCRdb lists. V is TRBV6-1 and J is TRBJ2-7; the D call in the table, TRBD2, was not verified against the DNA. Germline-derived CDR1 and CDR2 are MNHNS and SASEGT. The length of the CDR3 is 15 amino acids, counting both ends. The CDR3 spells CASRRDTSGRARRYL.

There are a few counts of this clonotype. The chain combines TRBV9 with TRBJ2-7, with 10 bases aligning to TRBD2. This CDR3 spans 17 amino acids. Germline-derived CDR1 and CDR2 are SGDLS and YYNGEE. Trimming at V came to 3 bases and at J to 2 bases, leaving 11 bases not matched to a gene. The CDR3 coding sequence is TGTGCCAGCAGCGGGTACTCACAAGCGGGAGGGCCCTACGAGCAGTACTTC. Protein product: CASSGYSQAGGPYEQYF.

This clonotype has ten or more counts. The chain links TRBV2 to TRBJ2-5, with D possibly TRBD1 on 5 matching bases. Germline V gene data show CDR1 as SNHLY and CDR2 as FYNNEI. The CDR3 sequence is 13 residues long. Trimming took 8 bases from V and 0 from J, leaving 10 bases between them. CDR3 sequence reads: CASLQGHQETQYF. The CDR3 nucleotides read TGTGCCAGCCTTCAGGGCCACCAAGAGACCCAGTACTTC. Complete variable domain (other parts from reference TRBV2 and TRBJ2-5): EPEVTQTPSHQVTQMGQEVILRCVPISNHLYFYWYRQILGQKVEFLVSFYNNEISEKSEIFDDQFSVERPDGSNFTLKIRSTKLEDSAMYFCASLQGHQETQYFGPGTRLLVL.

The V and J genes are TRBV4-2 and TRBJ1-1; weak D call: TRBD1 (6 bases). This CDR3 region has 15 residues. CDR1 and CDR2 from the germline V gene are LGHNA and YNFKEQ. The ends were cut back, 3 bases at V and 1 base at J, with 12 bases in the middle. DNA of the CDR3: TGTGCCAGCAGCCAGACGGGACAAACGAACACTGAAGCTTTCTTT. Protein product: CASSQTGQTNTEAFF.

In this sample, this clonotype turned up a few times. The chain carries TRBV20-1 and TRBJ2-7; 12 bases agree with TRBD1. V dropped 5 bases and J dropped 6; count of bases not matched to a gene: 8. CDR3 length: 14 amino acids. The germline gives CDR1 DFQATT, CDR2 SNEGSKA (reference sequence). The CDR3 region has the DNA TGCAGTGCTTGGGACAGGGGGCCTCTCCGCGAGCAGTACTTC. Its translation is CSAWDRGPLREQYF.

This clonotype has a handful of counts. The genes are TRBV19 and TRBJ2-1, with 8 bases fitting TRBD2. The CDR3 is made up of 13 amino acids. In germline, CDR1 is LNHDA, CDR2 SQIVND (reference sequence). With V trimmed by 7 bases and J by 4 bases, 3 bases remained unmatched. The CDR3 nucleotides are TGTGCCAGTACCGGGACTAGTTACAATGAGCAGTTCTTC. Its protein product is CASTGTSYNEQFF.

The CDR3 sequence is CASSLYINQPQHF. DNA for the CDR3: TGTGCCAGCAGTTTATATATCAATCAGCCCCAGCATTTT. V gene TRBV28 combines with J gene TRBJ1-5, with D unclear. Germline CDR1 is MDHEN and CDR2 is SYDVKM. This CDR3 is built from 13 residues. V shed 1 base and J shed 3 bases, with 4 bases lying between them.

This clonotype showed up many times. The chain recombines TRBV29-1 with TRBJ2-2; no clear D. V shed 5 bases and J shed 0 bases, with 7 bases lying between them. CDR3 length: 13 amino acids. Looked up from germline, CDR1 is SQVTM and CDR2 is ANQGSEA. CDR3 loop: CSVQVANTGELFF. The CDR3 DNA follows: TGCAGCGTTCAGGTAGCGAACACCGGGGAGCTGTTTTTT.

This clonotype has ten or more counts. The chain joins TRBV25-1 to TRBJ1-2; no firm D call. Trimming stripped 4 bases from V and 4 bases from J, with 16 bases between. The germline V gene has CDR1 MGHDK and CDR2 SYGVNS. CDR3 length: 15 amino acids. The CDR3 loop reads CASSVNAGPVYGYTF. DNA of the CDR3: TGTGCCAGCAGTGTCAACGCCGGGCCTGTCTATGGCTACACCTTC.

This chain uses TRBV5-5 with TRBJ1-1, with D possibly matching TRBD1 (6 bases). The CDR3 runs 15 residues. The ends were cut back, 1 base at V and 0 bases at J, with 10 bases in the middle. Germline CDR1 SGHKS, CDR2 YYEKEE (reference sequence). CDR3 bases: TGTGCCAGCAGCTTGACGGGACACATGAACACTGAAGCTTTCTTT. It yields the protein CASSLTGHMNTEAFF.

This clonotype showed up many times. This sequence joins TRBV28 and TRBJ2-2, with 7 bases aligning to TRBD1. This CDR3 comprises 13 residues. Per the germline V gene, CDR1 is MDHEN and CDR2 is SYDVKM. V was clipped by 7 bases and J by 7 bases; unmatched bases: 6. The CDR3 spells CASTRQGGGELFF. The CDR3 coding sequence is TGTGCCAGCACCCGACAGGGTGGCGGGGAGCTGTTTTTT.

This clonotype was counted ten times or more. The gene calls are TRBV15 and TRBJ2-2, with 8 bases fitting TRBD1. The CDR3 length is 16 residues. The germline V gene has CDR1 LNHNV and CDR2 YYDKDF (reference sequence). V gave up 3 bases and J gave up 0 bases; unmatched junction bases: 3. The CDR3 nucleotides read TGTGCCACCAGCAGCCAGGGACAGGCGAACACCGGGGAGCTGTTTTTT. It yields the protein CATSSQGQANTGELFF.

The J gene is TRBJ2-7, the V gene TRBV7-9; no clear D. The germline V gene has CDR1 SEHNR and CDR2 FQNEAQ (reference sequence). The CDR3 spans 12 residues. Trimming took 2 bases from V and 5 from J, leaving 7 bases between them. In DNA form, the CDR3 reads TGTGCCAGCAGCTTATCCCGCCACGAGCAGTACTTC. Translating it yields CASSLSRHEQYF.

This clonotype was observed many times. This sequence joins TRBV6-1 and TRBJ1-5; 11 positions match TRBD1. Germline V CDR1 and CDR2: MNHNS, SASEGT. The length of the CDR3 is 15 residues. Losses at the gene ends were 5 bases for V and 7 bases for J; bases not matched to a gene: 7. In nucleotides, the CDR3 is TGTGCCAGCAGTCCCGGACAGGGGGCATGGCAGCCCCAGCATTTT. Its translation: CASSPGQGAWQPQHF.